This TCR beta chain appears in the sequencing data of a study of regulatory T cells in long-lasting Graves disease. General study findings and limits: When disease was persistent, TRBV28, TRBJ1-2 and TRBJ2-5 were the favored segments.

To make TCR beta libraries, researchers used iRepertoire HTBI primers and Arm-PCR of CDR3 regions. TCRdb passed the multiplex PCR reads through MiXCR, listing each CDR3 protein once. The table lists around 480,000 distinct CDR3 sequences, about 16% of them singletons. Germline V lookup: CDR1 SGHKS, CDR2 YYEKEE (reference sequence). V lost 4 bases, J lost 5 bases, and 15 bases lay in between. The CDR3 is 15 amino acids. This clonotype was seen once. Antigen: not known. Time point reported: newly diagnosed GD, antithyroid drugs for less than 3 months. The TCR library used RNA extracted from PBMCs. Investigators report Graves' disease was diagnosed under American Thyroid Association guidelines. The same specimen was also included in a second study, on T cells in Graves' hyperthyroidism and ophthalmopathy. That paper adds: An initial round of RT-PCR targeting the TCR CDR3 relied on the HTBI primer set.

The V and J genes are TRBV5-5 and TRBJ2-2; D unclear. The source material was peripheral blood mononuclear cells (PBMCs), sampled at new diagnosis, from a patient treated with antithyroid drugs. The source of this sequence is a woman aged 40-65 years with Graves disease. CDR3 coding DNA: TGTGCCAGCAGCCAAACGGTTACTGAAACCGGGGAGCTGTTTTTT. Protein product: CASSQTVTETGELFF. The full variable domain, with the rest looked up from reference TRBV5-5 and TRBJ2-2, is DAGVTQSPTHLIKTRGQQVTLRCSPISGHKSVSWYQQVLGQGPQFIFQYYEKEERGRGNFPDRFSARQFPNYSSELNVNALLLGDSALYLCASSQTVTETGELFFGEGSRLTVL.